This T cell receptor (beta chain) emerged from a study of blood T cell repertoires in COVID-19. Study overall: The samples span acute and convalescent COVID-19 from the United States, Italy and Spain. Sample material is recorded as cDNA or gDNA derived from T cells, B-cell-depleted T cells, or PBMCs.

Original analysis: Amplification of reference gene primers provided the estimated nucleated cell counts. The assay was immunoSEQ multiplex PCR, and TCRdb's table has in-frame clones only and misses some. V, J and clone size are those of that table, while D and trimming were read from the DNA. This sample has some 100,000 clones, with approximately 86% found just once. The CDR3 covers 14 residues. Germline-derived CDR1 and CDR2 are SGHNT and YENEEA. Trimming stripped 1 base from V and 5 bases from J, with 9 bases between. The chain links TRBV11-3 to TRBJ2-1; weak D call: TRBD1 (6 bases). The sequence was obtained from a man aged 45 to 65 with acute or convalescent COVID-19. Sequencing was performed on peripheral blood. CDR3: CASSLGWGHNEQFF. In nucleotides, the CDR3 is TGTGCCAGCAGCTTAGGGTGGGGGCACAATGAGCAGTTCTTC. Using reference TRBV11-3 and TRBJ2-1 for the parts outside the CDR3, the full variable domain is EAGVVQSPRYKIIEKKQPVAFWCNPISGHNTLYWYLQNLGQGPELLIRYENEEAVDDSQLPKDRFSAERLKGVDSTLKIQPAELGDSAVYLCASSLGWGHNEQFFGPGTRLTVL.